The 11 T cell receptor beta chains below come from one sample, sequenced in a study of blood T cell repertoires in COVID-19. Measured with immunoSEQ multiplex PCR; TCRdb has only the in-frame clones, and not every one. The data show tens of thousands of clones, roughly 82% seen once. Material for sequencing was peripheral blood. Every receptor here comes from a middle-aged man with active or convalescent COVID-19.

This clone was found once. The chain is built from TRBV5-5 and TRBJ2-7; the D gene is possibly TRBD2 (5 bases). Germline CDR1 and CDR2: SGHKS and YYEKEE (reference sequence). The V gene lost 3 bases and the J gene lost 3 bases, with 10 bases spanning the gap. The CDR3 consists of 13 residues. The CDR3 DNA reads TGTGCCAGCAGCTCAGAGGGAAACTACGAGCAGTACGTC. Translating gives CASSSEGNYEQYV.

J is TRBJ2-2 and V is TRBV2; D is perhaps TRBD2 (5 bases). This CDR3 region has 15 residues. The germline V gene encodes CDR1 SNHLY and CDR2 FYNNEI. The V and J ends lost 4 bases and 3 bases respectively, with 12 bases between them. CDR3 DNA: TGTGCCAGCAGTGCCGGGGTCTTTGACACCGGGGAGCTGTTTTTT. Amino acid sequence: CASSAGVFDTGELFF.

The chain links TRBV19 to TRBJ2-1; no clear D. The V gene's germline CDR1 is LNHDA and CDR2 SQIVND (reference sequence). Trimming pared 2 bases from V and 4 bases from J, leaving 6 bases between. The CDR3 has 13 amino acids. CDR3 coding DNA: TGTGCCAGTAGTATAAGCAGGTACAATGAGCAGTTCTTC. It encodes CASSISRYNEQFF.

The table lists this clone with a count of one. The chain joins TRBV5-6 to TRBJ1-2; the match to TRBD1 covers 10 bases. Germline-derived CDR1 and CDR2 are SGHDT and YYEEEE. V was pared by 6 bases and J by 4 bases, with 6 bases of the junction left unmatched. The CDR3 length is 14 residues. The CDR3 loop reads CASNDRGQSYGYTF. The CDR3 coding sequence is TGTGCCAGCAACGACAGGGGGCAGAGCTATGGCTACACCTTC.

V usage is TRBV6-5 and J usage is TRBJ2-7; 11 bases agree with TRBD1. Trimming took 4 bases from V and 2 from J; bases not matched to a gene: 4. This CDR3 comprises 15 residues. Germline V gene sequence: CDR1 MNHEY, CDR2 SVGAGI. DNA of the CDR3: TGTGCCAGCAGTTCCGGGACAGGGGGACCCTACGAGCAGTACGTC. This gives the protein CASSSGTGGPYEQYV.

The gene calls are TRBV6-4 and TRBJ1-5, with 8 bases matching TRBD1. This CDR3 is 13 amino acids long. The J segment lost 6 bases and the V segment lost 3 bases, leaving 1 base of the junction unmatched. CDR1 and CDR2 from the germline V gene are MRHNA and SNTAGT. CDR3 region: CASSEQGGQPQHF. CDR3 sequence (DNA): TGTGCCAGCAGTGAACAGGGGGGTCAGCCCCAGCATTTT.

The CDR3 coding sequence is TGCGCCAGCAGCCCCTCAGACAGGCGTGGCTACACCTTC. As protein: CASSPSDRRGYTF. The chain recombines TRBV5-1 with TRBJ1-2, with a tentative D call TRBD1 (6 bases). This CDR3 region has 13 residues. V was clipped by 4 bases and J by 7 bases, with 14 bases between them. Per the germline V gene, CDR1 is SGHRS and CDR2 is YFSETQ.

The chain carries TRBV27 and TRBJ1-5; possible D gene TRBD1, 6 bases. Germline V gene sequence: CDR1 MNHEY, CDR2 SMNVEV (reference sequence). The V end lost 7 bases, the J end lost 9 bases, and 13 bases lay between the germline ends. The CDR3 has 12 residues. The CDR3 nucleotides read TGTGCCAGCAACACCCAAGGGGGGCCCCAGCATTTT. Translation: CASNTQGGPQHF.

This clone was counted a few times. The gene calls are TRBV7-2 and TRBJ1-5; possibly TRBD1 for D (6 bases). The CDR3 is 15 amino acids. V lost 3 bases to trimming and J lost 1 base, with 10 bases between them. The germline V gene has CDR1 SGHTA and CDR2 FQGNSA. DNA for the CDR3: TGTGCCAGCAGCTTTACAGGGAACAGCAATCAGCCCCAGCATTTT. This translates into CASSFTGNSNQPQHF.

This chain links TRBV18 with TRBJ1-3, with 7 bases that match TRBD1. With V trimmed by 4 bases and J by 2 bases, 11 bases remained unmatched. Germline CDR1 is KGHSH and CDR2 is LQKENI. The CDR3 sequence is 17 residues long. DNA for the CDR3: TGTGCCAGCTCACGCCTCCGGGACAGCACCCCTGGAAACACCATATATTTT. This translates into CASSRLRDSTPGNTIYF.

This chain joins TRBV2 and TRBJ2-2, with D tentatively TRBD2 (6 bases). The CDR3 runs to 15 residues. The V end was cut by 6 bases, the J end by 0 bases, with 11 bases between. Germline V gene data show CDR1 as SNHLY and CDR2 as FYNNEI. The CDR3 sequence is CASRGGTTNTGELFF. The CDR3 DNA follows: TGTGCCAGCAGGGGCGGGACCACGAACACCGGGGAGCTGTTTTTT.